This T cell receptor (beta chain) was recorded in a study of graft-versus-host responses after intestinal transplantation. Study background: All recipients were given anti-thymocyte globulin induction, and tacrolimus and steroids were then administered for 2 to 3 years.

The method was immunoSEQ multiplex PCR; TCRdb's version includes in-frame clones alone and lacks a portion of them. The sample yields some 90,000 clones, approximately 92% seen once. The CDR3 sequence is 15 residues long. The V end lost 3 bases, the J end lost 0 bases, and 14 bases lay between the germline ends. Germline V gene lookup returns CDR1 GTSNPN and CDR2 SVGIG (reference sequence). A remark on this clone: What it binds is unknown.

Broader study findings: Patients with graft-donor T cell macrochimerism had high graft-versus-host to host-versus-graft clonal ratios in allografts. Recipient marrow harbored GvH clones, some of which surfaced first in ileum or blood.

The source is a human donor who received an intestinal transplant. The V call is TRBV30, the J call TRBJ1-2; TRBD1 might be the D (5 bases). Sequencing used unstimulated CD8+ T cells sorted from spleen or lymph node cells, obtained before intestinal transplant. CDR3 nucleotide sequence: TGTGCCTGGAGCCCAGGGTTCATAGCTAACTATGGCTACACCTTC. Its protein is CAWSPGFIANYGYTF.